This T cell receptor beta chain was sequenced for a study of cytomegalovirus exposure and HLA in healthy donors. The study's findings and limits: As confirmed in vitro, a few CMV-associated chains were specific for CMV antigens.

The CDR3 is 17 residues long. The V segment lost 4 bases and the J segment 8 bases; nucleotides outside the gene matches: 20. Germline CDR1 and CDR2: SGHKS and YYEKEE (reference sequence). With respect to this clone: The antigen remains unidentified.

Clones were sequenced by immunoSEQ multiplex PCR, and TCRdb holds only the in-frame ones, with some missing. The sample consists of tens of thousands of clones, 96% of them appearing once. This receptor was identified in a woman under 30 in good health and CMV-seropositive. The chain employs TRBV5-5 and TRBJ1-2; 7 bases align to TRBD1. The sample comprised PBMCs. The CDR3 sequence is CASSHPQSTGTVFGYTF. The CDR3 coding sequence is TGTGCCAGCAGCCACCCCCAATCAACCGGGACAGTTTTCGGCTACACCTTC. Looking up the rest from reference TRBV5-5 and TRBJ1-2 gives the full variable domain: DAGVTQSPTHLIKTRGQQVTLRCSPISGHKSVSWYQQVLGQGPQFIFQYYEKEERGRGNFPDRFSARQFPNYSSELNVNALLLGDSALYLCASSHPQSTGTVFGYTFGSGTRLTVV.